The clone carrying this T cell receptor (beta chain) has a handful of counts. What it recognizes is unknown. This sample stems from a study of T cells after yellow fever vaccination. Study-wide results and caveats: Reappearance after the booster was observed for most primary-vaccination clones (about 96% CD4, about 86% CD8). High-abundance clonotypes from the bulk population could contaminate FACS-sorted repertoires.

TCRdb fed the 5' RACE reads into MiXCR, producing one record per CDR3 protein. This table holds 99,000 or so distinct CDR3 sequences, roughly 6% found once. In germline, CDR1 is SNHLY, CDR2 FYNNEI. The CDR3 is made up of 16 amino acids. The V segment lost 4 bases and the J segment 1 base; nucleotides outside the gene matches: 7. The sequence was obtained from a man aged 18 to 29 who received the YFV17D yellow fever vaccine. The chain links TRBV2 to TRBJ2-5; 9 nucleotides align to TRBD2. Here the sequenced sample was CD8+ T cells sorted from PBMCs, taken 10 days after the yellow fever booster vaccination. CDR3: CASSVDSGGLQETQYF. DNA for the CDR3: TGTGCCAGCAGTGTGGATAGCGGGGGCCTCCAAGAGACCCAGTACTTC. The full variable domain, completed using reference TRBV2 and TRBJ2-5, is EPEVTQTPSHQVTQMGQEVILRCVPISNHLYFYWYRQILGQKVEFLVSFYNNEISEKSEIFDDQFSVERPDGSNFTLKIRSTKLEDSAMYFCASSVDSGGLQETQYFGPGTRLLVL.